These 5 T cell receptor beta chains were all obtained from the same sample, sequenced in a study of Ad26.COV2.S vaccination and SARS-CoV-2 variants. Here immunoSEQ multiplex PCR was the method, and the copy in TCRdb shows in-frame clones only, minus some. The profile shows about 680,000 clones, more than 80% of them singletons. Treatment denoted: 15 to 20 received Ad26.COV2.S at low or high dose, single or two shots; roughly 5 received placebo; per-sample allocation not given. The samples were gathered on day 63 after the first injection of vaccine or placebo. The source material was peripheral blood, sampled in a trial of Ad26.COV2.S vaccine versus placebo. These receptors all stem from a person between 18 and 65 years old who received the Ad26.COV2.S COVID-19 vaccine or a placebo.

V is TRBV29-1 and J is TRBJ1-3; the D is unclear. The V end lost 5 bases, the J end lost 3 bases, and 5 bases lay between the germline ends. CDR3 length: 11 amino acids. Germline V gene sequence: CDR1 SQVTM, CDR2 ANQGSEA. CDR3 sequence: CSVKGGNTIYF. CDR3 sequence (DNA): TGCAGCGTTAAAGGTGGAAACACCATATATTTT.

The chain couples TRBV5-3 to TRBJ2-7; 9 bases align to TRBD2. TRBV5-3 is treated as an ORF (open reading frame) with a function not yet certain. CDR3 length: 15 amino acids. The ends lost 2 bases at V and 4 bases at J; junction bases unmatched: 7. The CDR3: CARSLDQREAYEQYF. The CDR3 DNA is TGTGCCAGAAGCTTAGACCAGCGGGAGGCATACGAGCAGTACTTC.

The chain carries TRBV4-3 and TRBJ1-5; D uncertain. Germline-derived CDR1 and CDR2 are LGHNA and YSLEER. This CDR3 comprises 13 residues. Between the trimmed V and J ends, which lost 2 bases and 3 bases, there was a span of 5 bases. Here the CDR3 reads CASSQRLNQPQHF. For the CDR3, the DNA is TGCGCCAGCAGCCAAAGGCTCAATCAGCCCCAGCATTTT.

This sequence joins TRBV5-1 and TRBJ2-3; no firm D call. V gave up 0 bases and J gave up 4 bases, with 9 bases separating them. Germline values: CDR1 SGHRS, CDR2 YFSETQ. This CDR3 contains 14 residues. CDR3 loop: CASSLGLVPDTQYF. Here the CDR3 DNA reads TGCGCCAGCAGCTTGGGGTTAGTCCCAGATACGCAGTATTTT.

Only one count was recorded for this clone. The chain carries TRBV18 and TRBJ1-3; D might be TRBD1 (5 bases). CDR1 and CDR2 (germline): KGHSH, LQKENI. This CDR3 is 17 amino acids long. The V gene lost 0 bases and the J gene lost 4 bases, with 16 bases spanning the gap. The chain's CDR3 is CASSPPNFGGSGNTIYF. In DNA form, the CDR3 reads TGTGCCAGCTCACCACCCAACTTTGGGGGATCCGGAAACACCATATATTTT.